This T cell receptor beta chain was sequenced in a study of T cells in Graves' hyperthyroidism and ophthalmopathy. V lost 10 bases and J 0 bases, leaving 21 bases between the germline ends. Looked up from germline, CDR1 is ENHRY and CDR2 is SYGVKD. The length of the CDR3 is 16 residues. RNA transcripts served as the template for amplifying TCR beta CDR3 regions. A set of HTBI primers served as the primers for a first-round RT-PCR of the TCR CDR3. TCRdb used MiXCR to reprocess the multiplex PCR reads, holding one entry per CDR3 protein. Counted here are nearly 750,000 distinct CDR3 sequences, over 35% occurring once; the ten biggest clones make up approximately 31%. Graves' hyperthyroidism was deemed stable given no ophthalmopathy progression within 18 months.

Material: blood. This sequence joins TRBV10-3 and TRBJ2-5, with D unclear. This receptor was identified in a woman in her 40s with Graves' hyperthyroidism. CDR3 DNA sequence: TGTGCCAGCACCCAACCGCCTTGGACGGACCAAGAGACCCAGTACTTC. It is translated as CASTQPPWTDQETQYF.